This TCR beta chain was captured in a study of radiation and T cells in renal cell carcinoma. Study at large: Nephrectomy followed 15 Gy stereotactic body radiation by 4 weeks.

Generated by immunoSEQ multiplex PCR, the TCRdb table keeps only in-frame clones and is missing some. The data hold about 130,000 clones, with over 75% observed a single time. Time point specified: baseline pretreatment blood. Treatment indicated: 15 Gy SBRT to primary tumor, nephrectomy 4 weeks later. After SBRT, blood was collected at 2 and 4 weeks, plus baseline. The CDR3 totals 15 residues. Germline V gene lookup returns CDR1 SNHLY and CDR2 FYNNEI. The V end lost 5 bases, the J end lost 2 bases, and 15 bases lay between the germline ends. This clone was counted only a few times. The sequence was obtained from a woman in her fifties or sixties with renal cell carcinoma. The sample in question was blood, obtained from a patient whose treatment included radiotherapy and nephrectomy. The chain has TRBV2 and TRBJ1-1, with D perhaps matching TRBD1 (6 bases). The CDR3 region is CASSLRQAGNTEAFF. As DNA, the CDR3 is TGTGCCAGCAGTCTGCGACAGGCGGGAAACACTGAAGCTTTCTTT.